The present entry profiles one T cell receptor (beta chain) with its context. Its antigen remains unknown. Germline assignment: CDR1 SGHTA and CDR2 FQGNSA. The CDR3 loop spans 12 amino acids. V gave up 6 bases and J gave up 2 bases, with 8 bases separating them. Sequencing was performed with immunoSEQ multiplex PCR; in TCRdb, only in-frame clones are kept and a portion is missing. There are about 69,000 clones in the sample; almost 90% occur only once, and approximately 10% lies in the top ten. The data were taken from a study of OX40 agonist ivuxolimab in advanced cancers. Study-level background: Three patients showed partial responses: one hepatocellular carcinoma and two cutaneous melanoma cases. Study observations and caveats: At doses 0.1 to 3.0 mg/kg, CD4+ and CD8+ clones expanded.

Individuals having autoimmune disease history or systemic immunosuppression were not enrolled. The study sampled blood at baseline, cycle 4 day 1, and cycle 7 day 1. The clonotype originates from an adult with an advanced solid tumor such as melanoma, head and neck, liver or kidney cancer. The genes are TRBV7-2 and TRBJ2-7, with D possibly matching TRBD2 (6 bases). The specimen comprised CD4+ or CD8+ T cells sorted from blood, sampled in a trial of the OX40 agonist ivuxolimab. In nucleotides, the CDR3 is TGTGCCAGCAGACGGGAGCCCTACGAGCAGTACTTC. It is translated as CASRREPYEQYF.